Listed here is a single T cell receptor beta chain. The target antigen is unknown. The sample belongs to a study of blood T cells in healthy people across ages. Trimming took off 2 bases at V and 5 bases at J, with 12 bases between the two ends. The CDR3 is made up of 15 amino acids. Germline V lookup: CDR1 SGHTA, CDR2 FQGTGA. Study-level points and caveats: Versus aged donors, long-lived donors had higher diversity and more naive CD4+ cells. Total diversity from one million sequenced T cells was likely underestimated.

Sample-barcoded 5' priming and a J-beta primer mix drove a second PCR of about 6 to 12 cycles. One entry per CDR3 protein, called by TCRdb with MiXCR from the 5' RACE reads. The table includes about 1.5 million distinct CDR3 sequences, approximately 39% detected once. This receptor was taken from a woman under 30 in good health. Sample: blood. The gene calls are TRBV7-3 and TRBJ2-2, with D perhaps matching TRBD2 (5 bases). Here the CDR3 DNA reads TGTGCCAGCAGCTTAGCCTTTAGCGCGACCGGGGAGCTGTTTTTT. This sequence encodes CASSLAFSATGELFF.